The 31 T cell receptor beta chains below were found in one sample sequenced in a study of blood T cell repertoires in COVID-19. This table comes from immunoSEQ multiplex PCR, and its TCRdb copy is limited to in-frame clones, with some not included. The profile shows some 200,000 clones, 81% of them singletons. Sequencing used PBMCs or T cells enriched from blood (not recorded which). The origin of the receptors is a man aged 35 to 55 who had recovered from COVID-19.

The gene calls are TRBV5-1 and TRBJ2-5; 11 nucleotides line up with TRBD2. CDR3 size: 16 residues. The V and J ends lost 1 base and 2 bases, in that order; junction bases with no gene match: 4. Germline V gene data show CDR1 as SGHRS and CDR2 as YFSETQ. CDR3 DNA: TGCGCCAGCAGCTTGAGGCTAGCGGGGGGACAAGAGACCCAGTACTTC. It yields the protein CASSLRLAGGQETQYF.

This clone turned up a few times. The chain is built from TRBV6-2 or TRBV6-3 and TRBJ1-2; perhaps TRBD1 as D (6 bases). The CDR3 covers 15 residues. V lost 2 bases and J lost 0, with 10 bases in between. Germline-derived CDR1 and CDR2 are MNHEY and SVGEGT. Here the CDR3 DNA reads TGTGCCAGCAGTTACCAGGGACACTCTAACTATGGCTACACCTTC. Translated, it gives CASSYQGHSNYGYTF.

A few counts support this clone. The chain employs TRBV5-1 and TRBJ1-1; D is ambiguous. CDR3 length: 14 amino acids. From germline, CDR1 is SGHRS and CDR2 YFSETQ. V gave up 5 bases and J gave up 1 base, with 12 bases separating them. CDR3 in DNA: TGCGCCAGCAGGAAACGACAAGCGAACACTGAAGCTTTCTTT. Amino acids: CASRKRQANTEAFF.

This clone occurred once. The chain combines TRBV30 with TRBJ1-1, with a weak D call TRBD1 (5 bases). Germline values: CDR1 GTSNPN, CDR2 SVGIG (reference sequence). The length of the CDR3 is 12 residues. With 8 bases removed from V and 10 bases from J, the gap between germline ends came to 20 bases. CDR3 bases: TGTGCCCGAACGCACGGGACTCTGAGAGCTTTCTTT. The encoded protein is CARTHGTLRAFF.

V usage is TRBV10-3 and J usage is TRBJ1-4; D unresolved. Per germline, CDR1 ENHRY and CDR2 SYGVKD. V was pared by 4 bases and J by 2 bases, with 17 bases between. The CDR3 extends over 17 amino acids. The CDR3 region has the DNA TGTGCCATCAGTGCTGGAACTCCGGAGTCGACTAATGAAAAACTGTTTTTT. Translation gives CAISAGTPESTNEKLFF.

The chain carries TRBV6-1 and TRBJ2-7; 7 bases are a match to TRBD2. This CDR3 has 13 residues. CDR1 and CDR2 (germline): MNHNS, SASEGT. With 3 bases clipped from V and 4 bases from J, the junction kept 3 bases outside the gene matches. The CDR3 DNA is TGTGCCAGCAGTGAGGGGGGGGTATACGAGCAGTACTTC. It encodes CASSEGGVYEQYF.

This clone was observed a few times. V usage is TRBV27 and J usage is TRBJ2-7; D perhaps matches TRBD1 (5 bases). The V gene's germline CDR1 is MNHEY and CDR2 SMNVEV (reference sequence). The CDR3 loop spans 14 amino acids. Trimming stripped 6 bases from V and 5 bases from J, with 17 bases between. The CDR3: CASSLHQGQNEQYF. CDR3 DNA sequence: TGTGCCAGCAGCCTACACCAGGGTCAAAACGAGCAGTACTTC.

This clone showed up just a few times. The chain has TRBV7-9 and TRBJ2-2, with 9 bases identical to TRBD1. J gave up 3 bases and V 5 bases, and 4 bases lay outside the gene matches. This CDR3 has 15 residues. CDR1 is SEHNR, CDR2 FQNEAQ, per germline (reference sequence). The CDR3 DNA reads as TGTGCCAGCAGCCCGGGACAGGGAGACACCGGGGAGCTGTTTTTT. It codes for CASSPGQGDTGELFF.

This chain links TRBV5-6 with TRBJ2-5; TRBD2 aligns across 7 bases. Germline V gene lookup returns CDR1 SGHDT and CDR2 YYEEEE. The J segment lost 7 bases and the V segment lost 4 bases, leaving 7 bases of the junction unmatched. This CDR3 has 13 residues. CDR3: CASSLTSLATQYF. Written as DNA, the CDR3 is TGTGCCAGCAGCCTGACTAGCTTAGCGACCCAGTACTTC. The whole variable domain, remainder taken from reference TRBV5-6 and TRBJ2-5, is DAGVTQSPTHLIKTRGQQVTLRCSPKSGHDTVSWYQQALGQGPQFIFQYYEEEERQRGNFPDRFSGHQFPNYSSELNVNALLLGDSALYLCASSLTSLATQYFGPGTRLLVL.

This clone was detected ten times or more. V gene TRBV7-9 combines with J gene TRBJ1-1; 10 bases match TRBD1. V trimming: 7 bases; J trimming: 11 bases; junction bases outside the gene matches: 13. CDR3 length: 14 amino acids. From germline, CDR1 is SEHNR and CDR2 FQNEAQ (reference sequence). CDR3 loop: CASTLPDRGLGAFF. For the CDR3, the DNA is TGTGCCAGCACCCTCCCGGACAGGGGGTTAGGGGCTTTCTTT.

The rearrangement uses TRBV19 and TRBJ1-6, with TRBD1 as a possible D gene (5 bases). Trimming took 5 bases from V and 5 from J, leaving 10 bases between them. CDR3 length: 14 residues. Germline CDR1 reads LNHDA; CDR2 reads SQIVND (reference sequence). The chain's CDR3 is CASSLGTDNSPLHF. The CDR3, as DNA: TGTGCCAGTAGTCTCGGGACTGATAATTCACCCCTCCACTTT.

The chain links TRBV5-1 to TRBJ1-1; D gene ambiguous. This CDR3 contains 13 residues. The germline V and J ends were trimmed by 2 bases and 1 base, with 6 bases remaining between them. Germline assignment: CDR1 SGHRS and CDR2 YFSETQ. This chain's CDR3 is CASSFQWNTEAFF. The CDR3 DNA reads TGCGCCAGCAGCTTCCAATGGAACACTGAAGCTTTCTTT. The complete variable domain, with remaining parts taken from reference TRBV5-1 and TRBJ1-1, reads KAGVTQTPRYLIKTRGQQVTLSCSPISGHRSVSWYQQTPGQGLQFLFEYFSETQRNKGNFPGRFSGRQFSNSRSEMNVSTLELGDSALYLCASSFQWNTEAFFGQGTRLTVV.

The V gene is TRBV19, the J gene TRBJ1-1; 8 bases fit TRBD1. J was trimmed by 4 bases and V by 10 bases; bases with no gene match: 14. Germline assignment: CDR1 LNHDA and CDR2 SQIVND (reference sequence). The CDR3 sequence is 15 residues long. CDR3 loop: CATLRTGIISTEAFF. CDR3 in DNA: TGTGCCACCTTACGGACAGGGATTATTAGCACTGAAGCTTTCTTT.

The chain combines TRBV5-1 with TRBJ2-3; possible D gene TRBD1, 6 bases. From germline, CDR1 is SGHRS and CDR2 YFSETQ. This CDR3 spans 15 amino acids. V dropped 7 bases and J dropped 2 bases, with 17 bases sitting between them. The CDR3 sequence: CASVTSTGFTDTQYF. The CDR3 nucleotides are TGCGCCAGCGTCACCTCGACAGGCTTCACAGATACGCAGTATTTT.

The chain links TRBV7-3 to TRBJ1-1; D unclear. V dropped 5 bases and J dropped 1 base, with 8 bases sitting between them. Germline loops: CDR1 SGHTA, CDR2 FQGTGA. The CDR3 is 13 residues long. The CDR3 is CASSISGNTEAFF. The CDR3 region has the DNA TGTGCCAGCAGCATTTCAGGGAACACTGAAGCTTTCTTT.

This clone was seen a few times. This chain joins TRBV4-1 and TRBJ2-1, with 9 bases identical to TRBD2. The CDR3 extends over 16 amino acids. Germline V lookup: CDR1 MGHRA, CDR2 YSYEKL. The ends lost 7 bases at V and 3 bases at J; junction bases unmatched: 10. The CDR3 DNA sequence: TGCGCCAGCACCCCAATAGCGGGAGTTTACTACAATGAGCAGTTCTTC. Protein: CASTPIAGVYYNEQFF.

The V and J genes are TRBV6-6 and TRBJ1-1, with D unresolved. Deletions cut 11 bases from V and 0 bases from J, with 10 bases between. The CDR3 spans 12 residues. In germline, CDR1 is MNHNY, CDR2 SVGAGI (reference sequence). In nucleotides, the CDR3 is TGTGCCTCGGGAGGGATGAACACTGAAGCTTTCTTT. Residues: CASGGMNTEAFF.

The chain is built from TRBV9 and TRBJ2-3; 14 bases align to TRBD2. The CDR3 runs 16 residues. The trim removed 2 bases at V and 4 bases at J, leaving 3 bases unmatched. CDR1 and CDR2 from the germline V gene are SGDLS and YYNGEE. The CDR3 here is CASSVGLAGEADTQYF. Here the CDR3 DNA reads TGTGCCAGCAGCGTGGGACTAGCGGGAGAGGCAGATACGCAGTATTTT.

This clone was observed many times. In DNA, the CDR3 is TGCGCCAGCAGCACGGGGGACAGCCCAACGAACACTGAAGCTTTCTTT. Translation gives CASSTGDSPTNTEAFF. This sequence joins TRBV5-1 and TRBJ1-1, with 7 nucleotides matching TRBD1. Per germline, CDR1 SGHRS and CDR2 YFSETQ. V gave up 4 bases and J gave up 1 base; unmatched junction bases: 10. The CDR3 contains 16 residues.

CDR3 sequence: CASSLGVYGYTF. CDR3 DNA sequence: TGTGCCAGCAGCTTAGGAGTCTATGGCTACACCTTC. J is TRBJ1-2 and V is TRBV11-1; D is ambiguous. The CDR3 is made up of 12 amino acids. The ends were cut back, 1 base at V and 4 bases at J, with 4 bases in the middle. Germline V gene data show CDR1 as SGHAT and CDR2 as FQDESV (reference sequence).

The chain is built from TRBV12-5 and TRBJ1-3; the match to TRBD1 covers 7 bases. The V segment lost 4 bases and the J segment 4 bases; nucleotides outside the gene matches: 1. The CDR3 has 13 amino acids. Germline assignment: CDR1 LGHNT and CDR2 FRNRAP. The CDR3 sequence: CASGWDSGNTIYF. In nucleotides, the CDR3 is TGTGCTAGTGGTTGGGACAGCGGAAACACCATATATTTT.

This chain links TRBV15 with TRBJ2-1, with TRBD2 matching over 8 bases. This CDR3 contains 17 residues. Germline assignment: CDR1 LNHNV and CDR2 YYDKDF (reference sequence). With V trimmed by 2 bases and J by 7 bases, 13 bases remained unmatched. The CDR3 DNA follows: TGTGCCACCAGCAGACCTGAGGGACTAGTCATGGTGAATGAGCAGTTCTTC. Its protein product is CATSRPEGLVMVNEQFF.

The chain employs TRBV19 and TRBJ1-3, with 7 bases that match TRBD1. From germline, CDR1 is LNHDA and CDR2 SQIVND (reference sequence). V shed 5 bases and J 0 bases; nucleotides not matched to a gene: 10. The CDR3 contains 17 residues. The CDR3: CASSRPRDSSSGNTIYF. The CDR3 DNA is TGTGCCAGTAGTCGGCCTAGGGACAGCAGCTCTGGAAACACCATATATTTT.

J is TRBJ1-2 and V is TRBV5-1; weak D call: TRBD1 (5 bases). Deletions cut 2 bases from V and 6 bases from J, with 14 bases between. The CDR3 loop spans 14 amino acids. Germline lookup yields CDR1 SGHRS and CDR2 YFSETQ. CDR3 loop: CASSLPQGSHGYTF. CDR3 DNA sequence: TGCGCCAGCAGCTTACCTCAGGGAAGTCATGGCTACACCTTC.

This clone was detected only once. This chain uses TRBV14 with TRBJ2-3; TRBD2 is a possible D gene (6 bases). V was shortened by 4 bases and J by 2 bases, with 10 bases between the two germline ends. This CDR3 is 14 amino acids long. Looked up from germline, CDR1 is SGHDN and CDR2 is FVKESK. The CDR3 sequence: CASSLGGPTDTQYF. For the CDR3, the DNA is TGTGCCAGCAGCCTCGGGGGACCCACAGATACGCAGTATTTT.

This clone has just a few counts. At one end the junction does not follow the germline gene, possibly because of a read error. This rearrangement joins TRBV2 to TRBJ2-7, with 7 bases that match TRBD1. CDR3 length: 13 amino acids. Looked up from germline, CDR1 is SNHLY and CDR2 is FYNNEI. The CDR3 DNA reads as TGTGCCAGCAATGAAGACAGGGCCAACGAGCAGTACTTC. It codes for CASNEDRANEQYF.

The gene calls are TRBV19 and TRBJ2-3, with unresolved D. Looked up from germline, CDR1 is LNHDA and CDR2 is SQIVND (reference sequence). V was clipped by 4 bases and J by 2 bases, with 10 bases between them. The CDR3 is 14 amino acids. CDR3 amino acids: CASSTVGPTDTQYF. For the CDR3, the DNA is TGTGCCAGTAGTACGGTGGGCCCCACAGATACGCAGTATTTT.

The genes are TRBV29-1 and TRBJ2-6; tentative D call: TRBD2 (7 bases). The ends were cut back, 8 bases at V and 3 bases at J, with 23 bases in the middle. Germline lookup yields CDR1 SQVTM and CDR2 ANQGSEA. This CDR3 contains 17 residues. CDR3: CSTYSQGGGRGANVLTF. The CDR3 DNA is TGCAGCACTTACTCTCAAGGGGGAGGGCGTGGGGCCAACGTCCTGACTTTC.

This clone has just one count. J is TRBJ2-7 and V is TRBV6-5; 11 nucleotides match TRBD2. Germline CDR1 is MNHEY and CDR2 is SVGAGI. This CDR3 has 16 residues. The V and J ends lost 2 bases and 7 bases, in that order; junction bases with no gene match: 10. CDR3 sequence reads: CASSYEYGLAGGEQYF. CDR3 coding DNA: TGTGCCAGCAGTTACGAGTACGGGCTAGCGGGAGGTGAGCAGTACTTC.

The chain joins TRBV4-2 to TRBJ2-2; the D is unclear. V was shortened by 3 bases and J by 4 bases, with 12 bases between the two germline ends. The CDR3 runs to 15 residues. Germline V gene sequence: CDR1 LGHNA, CDR2 YNFKEQ. The CDR3 is CASSQTRAFTGELFF. CDR3 coding DNA: TGTGCCAGCAGCCAGACTCGAGCCTTCACCGGGGAGCTGTTTTTT.

This chain connects TRBV5-1 to TRBJ2-1; the match to TRBD2 covers 14 bases. The CDR3 consists of 17 residues. V lost 2 bases, J lost 7 bases, and 8 bases stayed unmatched. Germline V lookup: CDR1 SGHRS, CDR2 YFSETQ. This chain's CDR3 is CASSLTSGTSGRNEQFF. DNA of the CDR3: TGCGCCAGCAGCTTAACCAGTGGGACTAGCGGGAGAAATGAGCAGTTCTTC.